These 28 T cell receptor beta chains were sequenced from one sample in a study of blood T cell repertoires in COVID-19. Libraries were prepared by immunoSEQ multiplex PCR; TCRdb keeps only in-frame clonotypes and omits some of them. The sample holds more than 150,000 clones; roughly 87% are singletons and the top ten take 7% to 8%. What was sequenced was PBMCs or T cells enriched from blood (not recorded which). The receptors originated from a woman aged 50 to 65 who had recovered from COVID-19.

The chain is built from TRBV5-6 and TRBJ1-6; 8 bases map to TRBD1. This CDR3 spans 15 amino acids. J was trimmed by 8 bases and V by 1 base; bases with no gene match: 5. From germline, CDR1 is SGHDT and CDR2 YYEEEE. The CDR3 loop reads CASSLHETGDSPLHF. The CDR3 bases are TGTGCCAGCAGCTTGCATGAGACAGGGGATTCACCCCTCCACTTT.

The chain employs TRBV9 and TRBJ2-7, with D hard to call. The CDR3 is 13 residues long. The V gene's germline CDR1 is SGDLS and CDR2 YYNGEE. V lost 4 bases and J lost 2, with 10 bases in between. The CDR3 bases are TGTGCCAGCAGCCCGGGTCCCCCCTACGAGCAGTACTTC. Amino acid sequence: CASSPGPPYEQYF.

V is TRBV19 and J is TRBJ2-1; TRBD1 is a possible D gene (5 bases). This CDR3 has 17 residues. Per germline, CDR1 LNHDA and CDR2 SQIVND (reference sequence). The V end was cut by 1 base, the J end by 4 bases, with 17 bases between. CDR3 sequence: CASSIGVGQGRYNEQFF. CDR3 in DNA: TGTGCCAGTAGTATAGGAGTTGGGCAGGGAAGGTACAATGAGCAGTTCTTC.

This chain's CDR3 is CASSPVEGAGNIQYF. Here the CDR3 DNA reads TGTGCCAGCAGCCCCGTGGAGGGAGCGGGAAACATTCAGTACTTC. The rearrangement links TRBV3-1 (or the pseudogene TRBV3-2) to TRBJ2-4; perhaps TRBD2 as D (6 bases). Trimming removed 4 bases from V and 6 bases from J, with 16 bases in between. Germline assignment: CDR1 LGHDT and CDR2 YNNKEL (reference sequence). This CDR3 is built from 15 residues.

As regards this clone: This sample includes further DNA sequences coding for the same CDR3. The chain joins TRBV18 to TRBJ1-4, with 12 bases that match TRBD1. This CDR3 spans 15 amino acids. J lost 8 bases, V lost 3 bases, and 4 bases had no gene match. Germline CDR1 is KGHSH and CDR2 is LQKENI. The CDR3 region is CASSPGQGAEEKLFF. The DNA for the CDR3 is TGTGCCAGCTCACCGGGACAGGGGGCAGAAGAAAAACTGTTTTTT.

The J gene is TRBJ2-1, the V gene TRBV2, with 7 bases identical to TRBD2. The germline CDR1 and CDR2 sequences are SNHLY and FYNNEI. V shed 1 base, J shed 3 bases, and the junction held 12 bases outside the gene matches. CDR3 size: 18 residues. CDR3 nucleotide sequence: TGTGCCAGCAGTGAAGGGGTAGGGCGCCAGCGGGGCTACAATGAGCAGTTCTTC. It codes for CASSEGVGRQRGYNEQFF. Looking up the rest from reference TRBV2 and TRBJ2-1 gives the full variable domain: EPEVTQTPSHQVTQMGQEVILRCVPISNHLYFYWYRQILGQKVEFLVSFYNNEISEKSEIFDDQFSVERPDGSNFTLKIRSTKLEDSAMYFCASSEGVGRQRGYNEQFFGPGTRLTVL.

The chain combines TRBV7-6 with TRBJ2-7, with D possibly TRBD2 on 6 matching bases. Germline values: CDR1 SGHVS, CDR2 FNYEAQ. V lost 1 base and J 1 base, leaving 11 bases between the germline ends. The CDR3 sequence is 15 residues long. CDR3 protein: CASSLVAEGSYEQYF. The CDR3, as DNA: TGTGCCAGCAGCTTAGTAGCGGAGGGGTCCTACGAGCAGTACTTC. Drawing the rest from reference TRBV7-6 and TRBJ2-7, the complete variable domain is GAGVSQSPRYKVTKRGQDVALRCDPISGHVSLYWYRQALGQGPEFLTYFNYEAQQDKSGLPNDRFSAERPEGSISTLTIQRTEQRDSAMYRCASSLVAEGSYEQYFGPGTRLTVT.

The chain couples TRBV5-1 to TRBJ2-1; 9 positions agree with TRBD2. The CDR3 totals 15 residues. Unmatched junction bases numbered 3, after V lost 5 bases and J lost 0 bases. Germline lookup yields CDR1 SGHRS and CDR2 YFSETQ. CDR3 in amino acids: CASSRLAASYNEQFF. As DNA, the CDR3 is TGCGCCAGCAGTCGACTAGCGGCCTCCTACAATGAGCAGTTCTTC.

The chain employs TRBV5-1 and TRBJ2-4, with TRBD1 matching over 10 bases. Germline V gives CDR1 SGHRS, CDR2 YFSETQ. V lost 4 bases, J lost 8 bases, and 15 bases stayed unmatched. The CDR3 loop spans 17 amino acids. CDR3 sequence reads: CASSPGQGNTVGDIQYF. In DNA, the CDR3 is TGCGCCAGCAGCCCGGGACAGGGGAATACGGTAGGGGACATTCAGTACTTC.

The chain combines TRBV21-1 with TRBJ2-2; TRBD1 was called by the table and not checked on the DNA. TRBV21-1 is recorded as a pseudogene. The CDR3 length is 16 residues. In nucleotides, the CDR3 is TGTGCCAGCAACACGACAGGGAACTACGCCACCGGGGAGCTGTTTTTT. Amino acid sequence: CASNTTGNYATGELFF.

This clone was observed a few times. The rearrangement uses TRBV11-3 and TRBJ2-7; 10 nucleotides agree with TRBD2. CDR3 length equals 17 residues. From germline, CDR1 is SGHNT and CDR2 YENEEA. V lost 1 base, J lost 4 bases, and 10 bases stayed unmatched. The CDR3 reads CASSLADVGLAAYEQYF. CDR3 nucleotides: TGTGCCAGCAGCTTAGCCGACGTTGGACTAGCGGCTTACGAGCAGTACTTC.

This clone was seen a few times. The J gene is TRBJ1-5, the V gene TRBV12-3 or TRBV12-4; possibly TRBD1 for D (6 bases). V lost 7 bases and J lost 5, with 12 bases in between. The CDR3 is made up of 13 amino acids. For the CDR3, the DNA is TGTGCCAGCAACCTGGACAGTGATCAGCCCCAGCATTTT. As protein: CASNLDSDQPQHF.

This rearrangement joins TRBV27 to TRBJ1-1, with 10 bases identical to TRBD1. The CDR3 totals 16 residues. Germline V lookup: CDR1 MNHEY, CDR2 SMNVEV (reference sequence). J lost 4 bases, V lost 8 bases, and 13 bases had no gene match. CDR3 nucleotides: TGTGCCAGCCTTAACCCGGGACAGGGGAGGGGCACTGAAGCTTTCTTT. This translates into CASLNPGQGRGTEAFF.

The rearrangement joins TRBV5-4 to TRBJ2-1; 7 bases line up with TRBD2. V dropped 0 bases and J dropped 5; count of bases not matched to a gene: 2. CDR3 length: 14 residues. From germline, CDR1 is SGHNT and CDR2 YYREEE (reference sequence). The CDR3 region has the DNA TGTGCCAGCAGCTTGGTCGGGGGGAACAATGAGCAGTTCTTC. Translated, it gives CASSLVGGNNEQFF.

CDR3 sequence reads: CASKAGASTDTQYF. DNA of the CDR3: TGTGCCAGTAAGGCAGGGGCGTCCACAGATACGCAGTATTTT. The chain is built from TRBV19 and TRBJ2-3; D perhaps matches TRBD1 (6 bases). V lost 7 bases, J lost 2 bases, and 13 bases lay in between. The CDR3 extends over 14 amino acids. The germline V gene encodes CDR1 LNHDA and CDR2 SQIVND (reference sequence).

The V and J genes are TRBV6-6 and TRBJ2-7; TRBD2 agrees at 11 bases. Looked up from germline, CDR1 is MNHNY and CDR2 is SVGAGI (reference sequence). The junction had 2 bases not matched to a gene; V was cut back by 7 bases and J by 0 bases. CDR3 size: 14 residues. The CDR3 here is CASKGLAASYEQYF. Written as DNA, the CDR3 is TGTGCCAGCAAGGGACTAGCGGCCTCCTACGAGCAGTACTTC.

The chain recombines TRBV5-1 with TRBJ2-6; 7 bases are shared with TRBD1. J gave up 1 base and V 3 bases, and 10 bases lay outside the gene matches. The CDR3 runs 18 residues. CDR1 is SGHRS and CDR2 is YFSETQ in the germline V gene. The DNA of the CDR3 is TGCGCCAGCAGCTCCTTTCCGGGACAGAATTCTGGGGCCAACGTCCTGACTTTC. Amino acids: CASSSFPGQNSGANVLTF.

The chain carries TRBV18 and TRBJ1-5, with D possibly TRBD1 on 5 matching bases. The CDR3 is 14 residues long. Germline V lookup: CDR1 KGHSH, CDR2 LQKENI. V was clipped by 6 bases and J by 6 bases, with 15 bases between them. The CDR3 DNA is TGTGCCAGCTCGTTAAACGGTCAGGGTCAGCCCCAGCATTTT. Translated: CASSLNGQGQPQHF.

The V and J genes are TRBV5-1 and TRBJ2-3; no reliable D call. The germline V gene encodes CDR1 SGHRS and CDR2 YFSETQ. The CDR3 has 14 residues. The V end lost 4 bases, the J end lost 2 bases, and 11 bases lay between the germline ends. CDR3 DNA: TGCGCCAGCAGCCCAGATGGAGCCACAGATACGCAGTATTTT. Protein sequence: CASSPDGATDTQYF.

This clone appeared once. The V and J genes are TRBV6-2 or TRBV6-3 and TRBJ2-1, with D tentatively TRBD2 (6 bases). The ends were cut back, 2 bases at V and 6 bases at J, with 8 bases in the middle. The CDR3 consists of 13 residues. Germline V gene sequence: CDR1 MNHEY, CDR2 SVGEGT. For the CDR3, the DNA is TGTGCCAGCAGTTACGGGGGAGGCAATGAGCAGTTCTTC. It translates to CASSYGGGNEQFF.

This clone is a singleton in its sample. The genes are TRBV12-3 or TRBV12-4 and TRBJ2-7; D gene unclear. Trimming shortened V by 7 bases and J by 5 bases, and 15 bases separated the two germline ends. The CDR3 has 13 amino acids. Here the CDR3 reads CASKRLTSHEQYF. CDR3 in DNA: TGTGCCAGCAAGAGACTCACGTCCCACGAGCAGTACTTC.

The V and J genes are TRBV5-4 and TRBJ2-3; 11 positions match TRBD2. The CDR3 is 15 residues long. V dropped 4 bases and J dropped 3; count of bases not matched to a gene: 4. The germline CDR1 and CDR2 sequences are SGHNT and YYREEE (reference sequence). DNA of the CDR3: TGTGCCAGCAGCACACTAGCGGGAGTAACAGATACGCAGTATTTT. It specifies CASSTLAGVTDTQYF.

This clone was counted a few times. V is TRBV29-1 and J is TRBJ1-2; 10 bases match TRBD1. The CDR3 contains 19 residues. V shed 6 bases and J 1 base; nucleotides not matched to a gene: 20. Germline V gene data show CDR1 as SQVTM and CDR2 as ANQGSEA. As DNA, the CDR3 is TGCAGCGTCCTATTCGGGCTTGGGACAGGGGCCTCAGATAACTATGGCTACACCTTC. It encodes CSVLFGLGTGASDNYGYTF.

A note on this clone: Other nucleotide sequences from this sample produce the same CDR3. The V call is TRBV27, the J call TRBJ2-7, with D possibly being TRBD1 (6 bases). Per germline, CDR1 MNHEY and CDR2 SMNVEV (reference sequence). This CDR3 has 15 residues. V was clipped by 6 bases and J by 2 bases, with 17 bases between them. CDR3 bases: TGTGCCAGCAGCTTCCTGACAGGAAGCGCCTACGAGCAGTACTTC. Translation gives CASSFLTGSAYEQYF.

The gene calls are TRBV7-9 and TRBJ1-3; TRBD1 aligns across 7 bases. This CDR3 is built from 14 residues. CDR1 is SEHNR and CDR2 is FQNEAQ in the germline V gene (reference sequence). The J segment lost 4 bases and the V segment lost 3 bases, leaving 3 bases of the junction unmatched. The CDR3 region is CASSFGQVGNTIYF. The CDR3 DNA reads TGTGCCAGCAGCTTCGGACAGGTCGGAAACACCATATATTTT.

J is TRBJ2-2 and V is TRBV12-3 or TRBV12-4; possible D gene TRBD1, 6 bases. V was pared by 2 bases and J by 5 bases, with 6 bases between. This CDR3 has 13 amino acids. The CDR3 DNA reads TGTGCCAGCAGTTTACAGGGGACCGGGGAGCTGTTTTTT. Its protein product is CASSLQGTGELFF.

This chain connects TRBV2 to TRBJ1-2; 7 bases agree with TRBD1. CDR1 SNHLY and CDR2 FYNNEI come from the germline V gene. The CDR3 totals 13 residues. Unmatched junction bases numbered 6, after V lost 8 bases and J lost 3 bases. CDR3 nucleotides: TGTGCCAGCCGACGGGACAGCGACTATGGCTACACCTTC. Translating gives CASRRDSDYGYTF.

The chain carries TRBV4-1 and TRBJ2-3; 12 bases are shared with TRBD2. Germline V lookup: CDR1 MGHRA, CDR2 YSYEKL. V was pared by 9 bases and J by 0 bases, with 10 bases of the junction left unmatched. This CDR3 region has 17 residues. DNA for the CDR3: TGCGCCAGTTCGACTAGCGGGAGTGGGATAAGCACAGATACGCAGTATTTT. This encodes CASSTSGSGISTDTQYF.